Listed below are T cell receptor beta chains from one sample, sequenced in a study of T-cell memory formation after mild COVID-19. Each CDR3 protein is one row after TCRdb ran MiXCR on the 5' RACE reads. The top ten clones hold about 12% of a sample with roughly 580,000 distinct CDR3 sequences, roughly 18% of them seen once. The specimen sequenced was PBMCs or a T cell subset sorted from them (not recorded which). All receptors come from an adult woman who had mild COVID-19 (a few samples of this study predate the infection). Cell type and time point are not known. Both conserved end residues are part of each CDR3. D genes are given only for firm matches. Rows may omit the clone size; those that give it use once, few, many or a size class.

TRBV11-2	few	TRBJ1-1	NA	CASSLGGGDAFF	TGTGCCAGCAGCTTGGGAGGGGGTGACGCTTTCTTT
TRBV5-5	many	TRBJ2-3	TRBD2	CASNSGSHFRFDTQYF	TGTGCCAGCAACAGCGGGAGTCATTTTCGGTTCGATACGCAGTATTTT
TRBV4-3	few	TRBJ2-2	NA	CASSQDWGREGELFF	TGCGCCAGCAGCCAAGATTGGGGGCGGGAGGGGGAGCTGTTTTTT
TRBV12-3/TRBV12-4	NA	TRBJ1-4	TRBD1	CASNPSRTGPEKLFF	TGTGCCAGCAACCCATCCCGGACAGGGCCTGAAAAACTGTTTTTT
TRBV2	few	TRBJ2-7	TRBD2	CASSEERGLYEQYF	TGTGCCAGCAGTGAGGAGCGGGGTCTGTACGAGCAGTACTTC
TRBV6-1	few	TRBJ2-7	NA	CASTGYEQYF	TGTGCCAGCACCGGGTACGAGCAGTACTTC
TRBV7-6	few	TRBJ2-3	NA	CASSLRLLSDTQYF	TGTGCCAGCAGCTTGAGGCTATTATCAGATACGCAGTATTTT
TRBV15	few	TRBJ2-7	NA	CATSRVGQGGDEQYF	TGTGCCACCAGCAGAGTTGGTCAGGGTGGGGACGAGCAGTACTTC
TRBV12-3/TRBV12-4	NA	TRBJ1-5	NA	CASGRLGRPDQPQHF	TGTGCCAGCGGGAGGTTGGGCAGGCCAGATCAGCCCCAGCATTTT
TRBV7-2	NA	TRBJ1-2	TRBD1	CAISGTGANYGYTF	TGTGCCATATCGGGGACAGGAGCTAACTATGGCTACACCTTC
TRBV4-1	NA	TRBJ2-7	NA	CASSQAPRVGLYEQYF	TGCGCCAGCAGCCAGGCCCCCCGGGTCGGACTCTACGAGCAGTACTTC
TRBV30	NA	TRBJ2-7	NA	CAWREGTYEQYF	TGTGCCTGGAGGGAGGGCACCTACGAGCAGTACTTC
TRBV6-5	few	TRBJ2-1	NA	CASRTGHRAGEQFF	TGTGCCAGCAGGACGGGACACCGTGCGGGTGAGCAGTTCTTC
TRBV12-5	NA	TRBJ2-5	TRBD2	CASGLGLARETQYF	TGTGCTAGTGGTTTGGGACTAGCGCGAGAGACCCAGTACTTC
TRBV5-1	few	TRBJ2-2	NA	CASSLGDDTGELFF	TGCGCCAGCAGCTTGGGGGATGATACCGGGGAGCTGTTTTTT
TRBV20-1	NA	TRBJ2-7	TRBD2	CSARDPSGESYEQYF	TGCAGTGCTAGAGACCCTAGCGGAGAATCCTACGAGCAGTACTTC
TRBV19	few	TRBJ1-4	NA	CASRGRRNEKLFF	TGTGCCAGTAGGGGACGGCGAAATGAAAAACTGTTTTTT
TRBV7-2	NA	TRBJ2-5	TRBD1	CASSLGGQGLLETQYF	TGTGCCAGCAGCTTAGGAGGACAGGGGCTGTTGGAGACCCAGTACTTC